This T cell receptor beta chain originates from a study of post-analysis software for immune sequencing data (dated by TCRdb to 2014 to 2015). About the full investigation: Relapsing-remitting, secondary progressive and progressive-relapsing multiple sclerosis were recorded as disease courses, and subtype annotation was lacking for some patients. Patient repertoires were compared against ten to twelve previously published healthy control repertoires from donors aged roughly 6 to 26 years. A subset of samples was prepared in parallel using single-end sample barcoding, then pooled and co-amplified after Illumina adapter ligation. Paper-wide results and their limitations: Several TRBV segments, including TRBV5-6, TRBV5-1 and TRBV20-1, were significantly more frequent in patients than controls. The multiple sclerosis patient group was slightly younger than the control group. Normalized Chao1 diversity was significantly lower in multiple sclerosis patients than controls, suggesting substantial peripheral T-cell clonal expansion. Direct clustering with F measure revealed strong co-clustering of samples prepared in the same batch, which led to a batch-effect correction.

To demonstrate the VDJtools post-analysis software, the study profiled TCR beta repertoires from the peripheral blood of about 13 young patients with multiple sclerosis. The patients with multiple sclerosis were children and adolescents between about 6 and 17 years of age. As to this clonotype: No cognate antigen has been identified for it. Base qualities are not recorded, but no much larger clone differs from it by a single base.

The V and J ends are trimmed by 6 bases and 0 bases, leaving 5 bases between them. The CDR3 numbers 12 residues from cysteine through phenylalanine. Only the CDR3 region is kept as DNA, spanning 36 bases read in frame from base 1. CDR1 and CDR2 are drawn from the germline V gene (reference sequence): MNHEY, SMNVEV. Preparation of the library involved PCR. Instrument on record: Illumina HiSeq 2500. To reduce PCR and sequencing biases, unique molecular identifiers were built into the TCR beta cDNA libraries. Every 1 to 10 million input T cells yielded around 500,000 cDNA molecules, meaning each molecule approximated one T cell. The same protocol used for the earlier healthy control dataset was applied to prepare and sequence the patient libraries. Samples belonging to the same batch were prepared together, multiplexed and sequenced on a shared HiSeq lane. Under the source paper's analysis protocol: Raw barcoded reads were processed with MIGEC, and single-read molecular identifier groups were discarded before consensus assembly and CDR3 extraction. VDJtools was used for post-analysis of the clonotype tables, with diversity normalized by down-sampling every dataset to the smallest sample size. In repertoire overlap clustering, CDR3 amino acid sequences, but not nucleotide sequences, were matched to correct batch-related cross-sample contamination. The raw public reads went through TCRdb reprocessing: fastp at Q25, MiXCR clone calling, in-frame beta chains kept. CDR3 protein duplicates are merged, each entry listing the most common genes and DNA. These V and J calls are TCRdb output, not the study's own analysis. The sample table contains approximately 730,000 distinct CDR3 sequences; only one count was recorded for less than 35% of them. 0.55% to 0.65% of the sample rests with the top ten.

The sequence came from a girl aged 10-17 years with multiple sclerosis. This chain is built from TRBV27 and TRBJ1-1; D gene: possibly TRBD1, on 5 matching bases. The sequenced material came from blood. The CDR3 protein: CASRGVNTEAFF. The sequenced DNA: TGTGCCAGCAGGGGGGTGAACACTGAAGCTTTCTTT.